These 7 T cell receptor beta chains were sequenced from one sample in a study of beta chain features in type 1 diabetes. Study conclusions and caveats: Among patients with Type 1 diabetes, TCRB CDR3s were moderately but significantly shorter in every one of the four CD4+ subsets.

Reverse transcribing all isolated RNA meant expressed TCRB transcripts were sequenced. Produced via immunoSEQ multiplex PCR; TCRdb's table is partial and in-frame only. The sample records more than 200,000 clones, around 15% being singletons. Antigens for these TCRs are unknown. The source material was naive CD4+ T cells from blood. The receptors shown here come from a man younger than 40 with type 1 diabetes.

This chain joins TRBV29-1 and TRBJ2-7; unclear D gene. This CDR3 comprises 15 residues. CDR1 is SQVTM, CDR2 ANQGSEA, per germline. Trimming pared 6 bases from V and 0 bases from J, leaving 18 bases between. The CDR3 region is CSVINLSGSSYEQYF. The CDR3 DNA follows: TGCAGCGTAATTAACCTCAGTGGTAGCTCCTACGAGCAGTACTTC.

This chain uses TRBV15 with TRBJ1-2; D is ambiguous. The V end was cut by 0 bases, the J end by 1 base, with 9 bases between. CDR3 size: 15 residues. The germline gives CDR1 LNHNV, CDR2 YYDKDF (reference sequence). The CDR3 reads CATSRDRGNNYGYTF. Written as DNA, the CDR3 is TGTGCCACCAGCAGAGATCGAGGGAATAACTATGGCTACACCTTC.

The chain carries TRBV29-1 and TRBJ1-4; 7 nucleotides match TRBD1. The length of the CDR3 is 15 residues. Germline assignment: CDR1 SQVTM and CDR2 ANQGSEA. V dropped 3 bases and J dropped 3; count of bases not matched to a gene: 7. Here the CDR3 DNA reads TGCAGCGTTGAGGGAACAGGGGTCGCTAATGAAAAACTGTTTTTT. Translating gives CSVEGTGVANEKLFF. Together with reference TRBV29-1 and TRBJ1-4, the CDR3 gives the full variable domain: SAVISQKPSRDICQRGTSLTIQCQVDSQVTMMFWYRQQPGQSLTLIATANQGSEATYESGFVIDKFPISRPNLTFSTLTVSNMSPEDSSIYLCSVEGTGVANEKLFFGSGTQLSVL.

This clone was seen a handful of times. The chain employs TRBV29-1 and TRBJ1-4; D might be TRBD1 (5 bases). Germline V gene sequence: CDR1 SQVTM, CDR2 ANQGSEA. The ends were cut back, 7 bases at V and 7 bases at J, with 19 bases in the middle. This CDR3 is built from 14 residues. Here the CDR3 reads CSAYDSARTEKLFF. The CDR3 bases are TGCAGCGCCTACGACAGCGCCCGGACTGAAAAACTGTTTTTT.

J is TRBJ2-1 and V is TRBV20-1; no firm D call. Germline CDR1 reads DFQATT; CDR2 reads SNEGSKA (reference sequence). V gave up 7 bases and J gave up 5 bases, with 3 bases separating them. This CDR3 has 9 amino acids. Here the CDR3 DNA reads TGCAGTGTCGACAATGAGCAGTTCTTC. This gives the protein CSVDNEQFF.

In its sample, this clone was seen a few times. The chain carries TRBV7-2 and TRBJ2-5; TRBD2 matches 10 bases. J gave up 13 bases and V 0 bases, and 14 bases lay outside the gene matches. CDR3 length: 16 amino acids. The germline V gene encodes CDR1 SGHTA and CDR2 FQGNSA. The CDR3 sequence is CASSLALVAGGPPPYF. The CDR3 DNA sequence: TGTGCCAGCAGCTTAGCACTGGTAGCGGGAGGACCGCCTCCGTACTTC.

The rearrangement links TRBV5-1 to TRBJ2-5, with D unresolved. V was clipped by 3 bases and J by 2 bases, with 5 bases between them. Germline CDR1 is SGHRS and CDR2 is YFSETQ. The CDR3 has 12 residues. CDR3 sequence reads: CASSSSQETQYF. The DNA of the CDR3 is TGCGCCAGCAGCTCGAGTCAAGAGACCCAGTACTTC. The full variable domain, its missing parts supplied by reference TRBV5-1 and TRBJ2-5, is KAGVTQTPRYLIKTRGQQVTLSCSPISGHRSVSWYQQTPGQGLQFLFEYFSETQRNKGNFPGRFSGRQFSNSRSEMNVSTLELGDSALYLCASSSSQETQYFGPGTRLLVL.